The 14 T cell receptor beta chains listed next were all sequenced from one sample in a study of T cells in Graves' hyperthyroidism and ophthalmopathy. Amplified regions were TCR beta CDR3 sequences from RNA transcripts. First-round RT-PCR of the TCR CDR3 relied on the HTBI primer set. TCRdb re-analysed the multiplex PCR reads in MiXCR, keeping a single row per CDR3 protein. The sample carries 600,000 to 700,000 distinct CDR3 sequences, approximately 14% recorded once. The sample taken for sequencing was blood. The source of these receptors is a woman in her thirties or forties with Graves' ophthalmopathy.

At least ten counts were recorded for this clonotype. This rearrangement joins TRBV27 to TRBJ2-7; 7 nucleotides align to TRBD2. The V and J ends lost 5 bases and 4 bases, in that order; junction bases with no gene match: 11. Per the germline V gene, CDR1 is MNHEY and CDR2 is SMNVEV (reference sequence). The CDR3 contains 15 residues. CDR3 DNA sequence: TGTGCCAGCAGTCCGTCGGCGGGAGCCTGGTACGAGCAGTACTTC. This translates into CASSPSAGAWYEQYF.

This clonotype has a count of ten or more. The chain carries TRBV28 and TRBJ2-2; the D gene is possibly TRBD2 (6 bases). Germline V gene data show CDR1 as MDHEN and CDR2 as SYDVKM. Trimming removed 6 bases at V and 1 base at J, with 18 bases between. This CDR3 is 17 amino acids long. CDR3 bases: TGTGCCAGCAGCGGGACCCCCGGGACTTTGAACACCGGGGAGCTGTTTTTT. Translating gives CASSGTPGTLNTGELFF.

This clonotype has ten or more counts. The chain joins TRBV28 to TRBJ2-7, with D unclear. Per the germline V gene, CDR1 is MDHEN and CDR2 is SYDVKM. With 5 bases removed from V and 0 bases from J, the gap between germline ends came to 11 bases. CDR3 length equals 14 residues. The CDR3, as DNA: TGTGCCAGCAGTAAAAACTGGAGCTCCTACGAGCAGTACTTC. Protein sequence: CASSKNWSSYEQYF.

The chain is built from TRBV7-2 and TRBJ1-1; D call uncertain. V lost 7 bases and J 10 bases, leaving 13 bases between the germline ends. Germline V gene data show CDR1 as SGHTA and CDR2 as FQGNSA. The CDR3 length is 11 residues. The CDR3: CASTVNIVAFF. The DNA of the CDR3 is TGTGCCAGCACCGTAAACATTGTAGCTTTCTTT.

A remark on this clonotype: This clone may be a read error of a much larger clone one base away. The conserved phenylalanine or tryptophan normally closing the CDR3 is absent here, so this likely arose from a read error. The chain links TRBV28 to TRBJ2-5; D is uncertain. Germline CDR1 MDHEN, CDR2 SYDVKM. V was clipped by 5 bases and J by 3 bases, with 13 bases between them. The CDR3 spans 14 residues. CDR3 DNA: TGTGCCAGCAGTCCTACACATATCAAAGAGACCCAGTACTAC. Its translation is CASSPTHIKETQYY.

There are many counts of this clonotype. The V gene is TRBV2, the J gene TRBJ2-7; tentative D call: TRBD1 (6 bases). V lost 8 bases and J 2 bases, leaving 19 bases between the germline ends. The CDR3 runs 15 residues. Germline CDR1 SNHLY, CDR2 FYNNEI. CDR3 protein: CASRTFRGTTYEQYF. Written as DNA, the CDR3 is TGTGCCAGCCGAACCTTTAGGGGGACCACCTACGAGCAGTACTTC.

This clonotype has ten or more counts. This CDR3 reads CASSLGPGDQETQYF. The CDR3 region has the DNA TGTGCCAGCAGTTTAGGCCCGGGGGACCAAGAGACCCAGTACTTC. The rearrangement joins TRBV28 to TRBJ2-5; tentatively, D is TRBD2 (6 bases). The V gene lost 2 bases and the J gene lost 0 bases, with 10 bases spanning the gap. CDR1 is MDHEN and CDR2 is SYDVKM in the germline V gene. The CDR3 has 15 residues. Based on the CDR3 plus reference TRBV28 and TRBJ2-5, the full variable domain is DVKVTQSSRYLVKRTGEKVFLECVQDMDHENMFWYRQDPGLGLRLIYFSYDVKMKEKGDIPEGYSVSREKKERFSLILESASTNQTSMYLCASSLGPGDQETQYFGPGTRLLVL.

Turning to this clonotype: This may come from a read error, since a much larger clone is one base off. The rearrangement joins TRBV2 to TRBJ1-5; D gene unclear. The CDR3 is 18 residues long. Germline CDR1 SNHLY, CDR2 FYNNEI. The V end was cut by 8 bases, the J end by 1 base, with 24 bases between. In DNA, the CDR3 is TGTGCCAGCGGTGCCGGGCCCTTTTCCATGGGGAGCAATCAGCCCCAGCATTTT. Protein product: CASGAGPFSMGSNQPQHF.

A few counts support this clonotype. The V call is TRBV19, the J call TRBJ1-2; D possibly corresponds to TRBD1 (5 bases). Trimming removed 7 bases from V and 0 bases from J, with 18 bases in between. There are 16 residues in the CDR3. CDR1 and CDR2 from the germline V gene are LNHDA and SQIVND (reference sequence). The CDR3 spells CASNPGHLTANYGYTF. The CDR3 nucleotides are TGTGCCAGTAACCCCGGACACCTTACTGCTAACTATGGCTACACCTTC.

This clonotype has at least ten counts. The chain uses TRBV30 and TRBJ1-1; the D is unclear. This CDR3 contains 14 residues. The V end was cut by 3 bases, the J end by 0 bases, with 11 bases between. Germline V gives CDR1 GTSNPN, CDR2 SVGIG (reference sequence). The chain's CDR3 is CAWRYSYMNTEAFF. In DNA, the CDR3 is TGTGCCTGGAGATACAGTTACATGAACACTGAAGCTTTCTTT.

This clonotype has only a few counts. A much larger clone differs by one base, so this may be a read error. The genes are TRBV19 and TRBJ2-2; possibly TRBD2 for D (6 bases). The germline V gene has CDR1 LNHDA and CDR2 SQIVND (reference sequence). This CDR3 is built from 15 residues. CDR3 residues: CASSIMAGSTGGLFF. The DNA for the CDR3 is TGTGCCAGTAGTATAATGGCAGGGAGTACCGGGGGGCTGTTTTTT. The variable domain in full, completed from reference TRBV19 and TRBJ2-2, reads DGGITQSPKYLFRKEGQNVTLSCEQNLNHDAMYWYRQDPGQGLRLIYYSQIVNDFQKGDIAEGYSVSREKKESFPLTVTSAQKNPTAFYLCASSIMAGSTGGLFFGEGSRLTVL.

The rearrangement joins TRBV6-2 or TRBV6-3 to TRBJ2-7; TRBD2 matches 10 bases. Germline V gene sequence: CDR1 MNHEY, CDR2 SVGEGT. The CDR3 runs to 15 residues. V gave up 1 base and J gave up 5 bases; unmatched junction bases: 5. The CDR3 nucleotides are TGTGCCAGCAGTTACTGGCTAGCGGGAGTCAACGAGCAGTACTTC. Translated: CASSYWLAGVNEQYF.

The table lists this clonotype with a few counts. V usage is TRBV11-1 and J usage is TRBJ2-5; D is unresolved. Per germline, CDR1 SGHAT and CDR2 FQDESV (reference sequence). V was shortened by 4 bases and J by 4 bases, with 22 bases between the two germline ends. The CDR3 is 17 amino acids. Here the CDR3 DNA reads TGTGCCAGCAGCTCAACCTCGGTCCCCGGCAGGCGAGAGACCCAGTACTTC. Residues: CASSSTSVPGRRETQYF.

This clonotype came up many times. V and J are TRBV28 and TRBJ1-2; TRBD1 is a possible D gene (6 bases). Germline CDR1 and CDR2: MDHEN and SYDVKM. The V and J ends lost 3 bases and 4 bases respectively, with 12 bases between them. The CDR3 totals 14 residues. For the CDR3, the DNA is TGTGCCAGCAGTTTGTTTAGACAGGTCTATGGCTACACCTTC. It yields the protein CASSLFRQVYGYTF.